Included here is one TCR beta chain sequence, with context. Germline V gene lookup returns CDR1 SGHRS and CDR2 YFSETQ. The ends lost 4 bases at V and 2 bases at J; junction bases unmatched: 4. This CDR3 contains 16 residues. These data come from a study of identical twins. TCRdb analysed the 5' RACE reads with MiXCR anew, one entry per CDR3 protein. This table holds 600,000 to 700,000 distinct CDR3 sequences, less than 25% found once. This same sample was also part of a study on T cells expressing NK-cell markers. This second study says: Eight donors were sequenced, of whom seven were HCMV-seropositive, while the remaining one was HCMV-seronegative.

The sequencing input was PBMCs. The receptor's source is a woman between 18 and 29 years old in good health. J is TRBJ2-6 and V is TRBV5-1; 9 bases align to TRBD1. The CDR3 spells CASSVRQGAGANVLTF. As DNA, the CDR3 is TGCGCCAGCAGCGTGCGACAGGGGGCTGGGGCCAACGTCCTGACTTTC.